This TCR beta chain was sequenced in a study of graft-versus-host responses after intestinal transplantation (dated by TCRdb to the early 2020s). Regarding the study in general: The transplants that recipients received were multivisceral, liver-intestinal, or isolated intestinal. A peak of at least 4% donor T cells among recipient peripheral blood mononuclear cells was the definition used for donor T cell macrochimerism. The cohort enrolled under 30 intestinal transplant recipients, one of whom was a retransplant, and a few patients without pretransplant specimens were excluded. All recipients received anti-thymocyte globulin induction followed by maintenance tacrolimus and steroids for about three years. Rather than being sequenced by the commercial service, samples from a few later patients were sequenced in-house on an Illumina MiSeq and processed with MiXCR. After intestinal transplantation, graft-versus-host and host-versus-graft alloreactive T cell clones in the graft, circulation and bone marrow were tracked using bulk TCR-beta CDR3 sequencing. To identify alloreactive clones, pre-transplant mixed lymphocyte reaction products were sequenced and compared with unstimulated pre-transplant donor and recipient T cells. Broad study findings and their caveats: The relatively low number and heterogeneity of intestinal transplant patients limited the conclusions. Early after transplant, peak levels of circulating GvH clones were associated with declines in HvG clones. In patients with donor T cell macrochimerism, the allografts had high GvH to HvG T cell clonal ratios. GvH clones turned up in recipient bone marrow, with some appearing earlier in ileal mucosa or blood, a pattern consistent with an intestinal mucosal origin.

A remark on this clone: What this receptor recognizes is not known. No quality values exist for individual bases; no much larger clone is one base distant.

Blood samples were collected up to 4 times in the first month after transplant and then at least monthly when available. Library preparation was by the immunoSEQ multiplex PCR assay. For most patients, high-throughput TCR-beta CDR3 sequencing of genomic DNA was performed by Adaptive Biotechnologies. The published analysis was carried out like this. TCR sequencing data for some 19 patients were retrieved from Adaptive's ImmunoSEQ software; three other patients were processed with MiXCR and VDJtools. CDR3 nucleotide sequences shared between donor and recipient were removed because the origin of such sequences could not be assigned. Alloreactive clones required at least 2-fold expansion over unstimulated cells and minimum CFSE-low frequency of 0.002% (template counts) or 0.001% (read counts). A clone was considered mappable if detected in the sequenced pre-transplant spleen, lymph node, or MLR CFSE-low populations of the donor or recipient. Cumulative frequency of alloreactive clones was calculated as a percentage of all sequences weighted by copy number. TCRdb re-hosts the immuneACCESS table, in-frame sequences only. Its copies lack some clones; in the studies checked, an unresolved V gene accounts for under half of them, and the cause for the rest is not known. V, J and clone size were drawn from that table, and D and trimming were deduced from the DNA. The sample records some 96,000 clones, about 93% of which are singletons. Roughly 15% of the sample goes to the ten largest clones.

The receptor's source is a human patient who received an intestinal transplant, so some T cells may come from the graft donor. The specimen was PBMCs, collected around 68 weeks after intestinal transplant.

Read as DNA, the sequence is TGTGCCAGCGGGGACTTTTACAATGAGCAGTTCTTC. The translation is CASGDFYNEQFF. The chain is assembled from TRBV6-5 and TRBJ2-1; a tentative D match to TRBD2 spans 6 bases. V was cut back by 8 bases and J by 4 bases, leaving a gap of 9 bases between them. CDR1 MNHEY and CDR2 SVGAGI are derived from the germline V gene. From the cysteine up to the phenylalanine, the CDR3 has a length of 12 residues. Just the 36-base CDR3 DNA is kept, in frame starting at base 1.